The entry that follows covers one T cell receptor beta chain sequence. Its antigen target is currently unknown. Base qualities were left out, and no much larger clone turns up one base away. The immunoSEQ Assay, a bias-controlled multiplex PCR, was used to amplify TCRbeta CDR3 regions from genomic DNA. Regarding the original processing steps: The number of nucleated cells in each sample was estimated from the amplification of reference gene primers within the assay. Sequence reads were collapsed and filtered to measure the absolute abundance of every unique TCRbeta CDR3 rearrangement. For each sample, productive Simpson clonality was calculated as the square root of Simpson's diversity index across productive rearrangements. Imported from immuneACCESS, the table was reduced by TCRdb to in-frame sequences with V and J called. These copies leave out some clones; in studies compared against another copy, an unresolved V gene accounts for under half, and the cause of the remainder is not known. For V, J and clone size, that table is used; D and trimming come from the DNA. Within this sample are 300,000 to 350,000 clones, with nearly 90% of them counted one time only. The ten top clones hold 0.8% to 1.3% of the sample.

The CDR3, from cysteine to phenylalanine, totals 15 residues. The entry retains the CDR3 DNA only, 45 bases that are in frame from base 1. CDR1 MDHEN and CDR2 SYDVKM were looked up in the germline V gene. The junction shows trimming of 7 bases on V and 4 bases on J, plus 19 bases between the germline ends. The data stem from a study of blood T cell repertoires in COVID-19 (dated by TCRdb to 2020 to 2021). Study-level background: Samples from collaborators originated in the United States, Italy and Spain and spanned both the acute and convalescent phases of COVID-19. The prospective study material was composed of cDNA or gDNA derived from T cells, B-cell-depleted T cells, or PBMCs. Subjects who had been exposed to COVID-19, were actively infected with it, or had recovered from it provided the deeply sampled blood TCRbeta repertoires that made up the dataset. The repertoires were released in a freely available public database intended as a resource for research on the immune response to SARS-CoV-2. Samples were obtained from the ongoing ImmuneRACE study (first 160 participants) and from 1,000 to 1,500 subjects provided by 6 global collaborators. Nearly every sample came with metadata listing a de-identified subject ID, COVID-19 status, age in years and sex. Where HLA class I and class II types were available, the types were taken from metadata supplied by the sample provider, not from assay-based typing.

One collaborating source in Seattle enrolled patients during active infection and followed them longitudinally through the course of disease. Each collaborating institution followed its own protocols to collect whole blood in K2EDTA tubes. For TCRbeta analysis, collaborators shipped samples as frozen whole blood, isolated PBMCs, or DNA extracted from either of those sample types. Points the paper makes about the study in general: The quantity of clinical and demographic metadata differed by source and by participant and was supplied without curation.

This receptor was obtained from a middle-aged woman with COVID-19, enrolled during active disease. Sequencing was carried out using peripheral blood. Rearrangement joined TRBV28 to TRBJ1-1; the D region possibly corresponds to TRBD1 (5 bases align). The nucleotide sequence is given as TGTGCCAGCACCCCCCCCGGGACTAGCCTCACTGAAGCTTTCTTT. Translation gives CASTPPGTSLTEAFF. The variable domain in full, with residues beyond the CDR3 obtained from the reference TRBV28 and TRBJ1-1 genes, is DVKVTQSSRYLVKRTGEKVFLECVQDMDHENMFWYRQDPGLGLRLIYFSYDVKMKEKGDIPEGYSVSREKKERFSLILESASTNQTSMYLCASTPPGTSLTEAFFGQGTRLTVV.